A single sample is the source of the 24 T cell receptor beta chains below, sequenced in a study of blood T cell repertoires in COVID-19. The repertoire was sequenced with immunoSEQ multiplex PCR; TCRdb's copy has only in-frame clones and lacks some. The sample carries approximately 89,000 clones, approximately 80% recorded once. The material sequenced was peripheral blood. All receptors come from a human donor in a cohort sampled during active COVID-19.

The V gene is TRBV4-1, the J gene TRBJ1-2; 7 bases fit TRBD1. CDR3 length equals 15 residues. The germline V gene encodes CDR1 MGHRA and CDR2 YSYEKL. The junction had 7 bases not matched to a gene; V was cut back by 1 base and J by 5 bases. CDR3 region: CASSQAGGAGYGYTF. CDR3 nucleotide sequence: TGCGCCAGCAGCCAAGCAGGGGGTGCAGGATATGGCTACACCTTC.

The J gene is TRBJ1-2, the V gene TRBV2; no firm D call. V was clipped by 4 bases and J by 4 bases, with 13 bases between them. CDR3 length: 14 amino acids. The germline V gene encodes CDR1 SNHLY and CDR2 FYNNEI. CDR3 bases: TGTGCCAGCAGTGGTTACCCAGATTCCTATGGCTACACCTTC. It translates to CASSGYPDSYGYTF.

The V call is TRBV7-2, the J call TRBJ1-5; tentative D call: TRBD1 (5 bases). The germline CDR1 and CDR2 sequences are SGHTA and FQGNSA. Trimming took off 3 bases at V and 4 bases at J, with 13 bases between the two ends. The CDR3 length is 15 residues. The CDR3 sequence is CASSLGQAINQPQHF. Written as DNA, the CDR3 is TGTGCCAGCAGCTTGGGGCAGGCGATTAATCAGCCCCAGCATTTT.

This clone came up once. The rearrangement uses TRBV11-2 and TRBJ2-7; TRBD2 agrees at 8 bases. Germline trimming cut 5 bases from V and 0 bases from J; bases unmatched to any gene: 6. Germline CDR1 reads SGHAT; CDR2 reads FQNNGV. The CDR3 is made up of 15 amino acids. In DNA, the CDR3 is TGTGCCAGCAGCCCCATGCGGGGGGCCTCCTACGAGCAGTACTTC. Translating it yields CASSPMRGASYEQYF. Based on the CDR3 plus reference TRBV11-2 and TRBJ2-7, the full variable domain is EAGVAQSPRYKIIEKRQSVAFWCNPISGHATLYWYQQILGQGPKLLIQFQNNGVVDDSQLPKDRFSAERLKGVDSTLKIQPAKLEDSAVYLCASSPMRGASYEQYFGPGTRLTVT.

This sequence joins TRBV9 and TRBJ2-2; 11 nucleotides agree with TRBD2. The CDR3 totals 20 residues. Trimming at V came to 2 bases and at J to 5 bases, leaving 17 bases not matched to a gene. Germline-derived CDR1 and CDR2 are SGDLS and YYNGEE. The CDR3 region has the DNA TGTGCCAGCAGCGTGGGGCTAGCGGGGGGTGCTGGGTTTTTGACCGGGGAGCTGTTTTTT. This sequence encodes CASSVGLAGGAGFLTGELFF.

The chain has TRBV5-1 and TRBJ1-1, with TRBD1 identical over 10 bases. This CDR3 spans 17 amino acids. After removal of 4 bases from V and 6 bases from J, the junction contained 15 bases not matched to a gene. Germline V gene sequence: CDR1 SGHRS, CDR2 YFSETQ. The CDR3 spells CASSRYQTGTGEAEAFF. CDR3 nucleotides: TGCGCCAGCAGCCGTTACCAAACAGGGACAGGGGAGGCTGAAGCTTTCTTT.

CDR3 nucleotide sequence: TGTGCCAGCAGAACCAACCGGTTGAGCTATGGCTACACCTTC. It codes for CASRTNRLSYGYTF. The chain carries TRBV6-5 and TRBJ1-2; D is unclear. The germline CDR1 and CDR2 sequences are MNHEY and SVGAGI. V was shortened by 6 bases and J by 4 bases, with 15 bases between the two germline ends. This CDR3 spans 14 amino acids.

The chain couples TRBV5-1 to TRBJ2-5, with TRBD1 as a possible D gene (6 bases). The CDR3 length is 15 residues. The V end was cut by 2 bases, the J end by 1 base, with 12 bases between. Germline values: CDR1 SGHRS, CDR2 YFSETQ. In nucleotides, the CDR3 is TGCGCCAGCAGCTTTCAGGGGTCTAGCCAAGAGACCCAGTACTTC. The encoded protein is CASSFQGSSQETQYF.

The J gene is TRBJ2-5, the V gene TRBV7-9, with a possible D match to TRBD2 (6 bases). Germline V gene lookup returns CDR1 SEHNR and CDR2 FQNEAQ (reference sequence). Trimming removed 3 bases at V and 5 bases at J, with 16 bases between. This CDR3 spans 15 amino acids. CDR3 in amino acids: CASSFLGGAFETQYF. In DNA, the CDR3 is TGTGCCAGCAGCTTCCTTGGAGGGGCTTTTGAGACCCAGTACTTC. The full variable domain, in which reference TRBV7-9 and TRBJ2-5 provide the parts outside the CDR3, is DTGVSQNPRHKITKRGQNVTFRCDPISEHNRLYWYRQTLGQGPEFLTYFQNEAQLEKSRLLSDRFSAERPKGSFSTLEIQRTEQGDSAMYLCASSFLGGAFETQYFGPGTRLLVL.

The chain joins TRBV11-3 to TRBJ2-3; TRBD2 matches 11 bases. The CDR3 has 16 amino acids. V shed 4 bases and J 2 bases; nucleotides not matched to a gene: 5. In germline, CDR1 is SGHNT, CDR2 YENEEA. The CDR3 reads CASSSGLADITDTQYF. Here the CDR3 DNA reads TGTGCCAGCAGCTCGGGACTAGCGGACATCACAGATACGCAGTATTTT.

The chain has TRBV3-1 (or the pseudogene TRBV3-2) and TRBJ2-7; TRBD1 is a possible D gene (6 bases). The germline V gene has CDR1 LGHDT and CDR2 YNNKEL (reference sequence). The CDR3 totals 14 residues. Trimming cost V 1 base and J 5 bases, with 12 bases left between them. The CDR3 DNA reads TGTGCCAGCAGCCAAGCACAGGGTGTCCACGAGCAGTACTTC. Its protein product is CASSQAQGVHEQYF.

J is TRBJ1-5 and V is TRBV6-6, with D unresolved. The CDR3 has 15 amino acids. Germline V gene lookup returns CDR1 MNHNY and CDR2 SVGAGI (reference sequence). V was trimmed by 8 bases and J by 3 bases, leaving 17 bases between them. The CDR3 spells CASADRQYNNQPQHF. CDR3 sequence (DNA): TGTGCCAGCGCAGATAGACAATACAACAATCAGCCCCAGCATTTT.

V usage is TRBV2 and J usage is TRBJ2-2, with D perhaps TRBD1 (5 bases). Germline loops: CDR1 SNHLY, CDR2 FYNNEI. V shed 6 bases and J shed 1 base, with 9 bases lying between them. The CDR3 spans 14 residues. CDR3 nucleotides: TGTGCCAGCAGGATGACAGAGAACACCGGGGAGCTGTTTTTT. It is translated as CASRMTENTGELFF.

This clone has a handful of counts. The V call is TRBV2, the J call TRBJ1-3; tentative D call: TRBD1 (5 bases). This CDR3 is built from 15 residues. Germline loops: CDR1 SNHLY, CDR2 FYNNEI. V lost 6 bases, J lost 2 bases, and 14 bases lay in between. The CDR3 DNA follows: TGTGCCAGCAGGACAGACGCCGCAACTGGAAACACCATATATTTT. It codes for CASRTDAATGNTIYF.

This chain joins TRBV28 and TRBJ2-2; a possible D gene is TRBD2 (6 bases). V was trimmed by 5 bases and J by 1 base, leaving 11 bases between them. This CDR3 has 15 amino acids. Germline CDR1 and CDR2: MDHEN and SYDVKM. The CDR3 DNA is TGTGCCAGCAGTCTGAGGGGACTGAACACCGGGGAGCTGTTTTTT. Encoded protein: CASSLRGLNTGELFF.

The chain has TRBV10-1 and TRBJ2-2; 9 positions agree with TRBD1. This CDR3 region has 15 residues. Losses at the gene ends were 7 bases for V and 1 base for J; bases not matched to a gene: 4. The germline CDR1 and CDR2 sequences are WNHNN and SYGVQD (reference sequence). In DNA, the CDR3 is TGCGCCAGCAATCCGGGACAGGGGAACACCGGGGAGCTGTTTTTT. Amino acids: CASNPGQGNTGELFF.

The V call is TRBV5-6, the J call TRBJ1-4; TRBD1 might be the D (5 bases). Trimming cost V 6 bases and J 5 bases, with 17 bases left between them. In germline, CDR1 is SGHDT, CDR2 YYEEEE. The CDR3 is 15 residues long. The CDR3 DNA is TGTGCCAGCACCAAGGGGCGGACCCCCAATGAAAAACTGTTTTTT. Translated, it gives CASTKGRTPNEKLFF.

The chain has TRBV14 and TRBJ1-6, with D perhaps matching TRBD1 (6 bases). Germline CDR1 is SGHDN and CDR2 is FVKESK. Between the trimmed V and J ends, which lost 0 bases and 7 bases, there was a span of 13 bases. The CDR3 is 16 residues long. The CDR3 reads CASSQDFGGANSPLHF. The CDR3 DNA sequence: TGTGCCAGCAGCCAAGATTTTGGGGGGGCGAATTCACCCCTCCACTTT.

This clone was counted a single time. This chain joins TRBV6-5 and TRBJ1-5; no reliable D call. Germline V gives CDR1 MNHEY, CDR2 SVGAGI. CDR3 length equals 15 residues. V shed 7 bases and J shed 1 base, with 14 bases lying between them. This chain's CDR3 is CASTKGVGSNQPQHF. The CDR3 DNA reads TGTGCCAGCACCAAGGGAGTTGGCAGCAATCAGCCCCAGCATTTT.

The gene calls are TRBV5-1 and TRBJ1-6; D may be TRBD1 (6 bases). The germline V gene encodes CDR1 SGHRS and CDR2 YFSETQ. V was shortened by 0 bases and J by 10 bases, with 11 bases between the two germline ends. The CDR3 is 14 amino acids. CDR3 sequence (DNA): TGCGCCAGCAGCTTGGGCGCAGGGGACTCACCCCTCCACTTT. Translating it yields CASSLGAGDSPLHF.

This CDR3 reads CASSLVESGNQPQHF. In nucleotides, the CDR3 is TGTGCCAGCAGCTTAGTGGAGAGTGGCAATCAGCCCCAGCATTTT. The J gene is TRBJ1-5, the V gene TRBV7-2; D gene unclear. The CDR3 totals 15 residues. With 1 base removed from V and 2 bases from J, the gap between germline ends came to 9 bases. From germline, CDR1 is SGHTA and CDR2 FQGNSA.

The chain combines TRBV18 with TRBJ1-2; 7 nucleotides line up with TRBD1. Germline trimming cut 3 bases from V and 8 bases from J; bases unmatched to any gene: 9. This CDR3 comprises 14 residues. The germline CDR1 and CDR2 sequences are KGHSH and LQKENI. The chain's CDR3 is CASSPARGKAGYTF. Written as DNA, the CDR3 is TGTGCCAGCTCACCCGCCAGGGGGAAGGCGGGCTACACCTTC.

This sequence joins TRBV27 and TRBJ2-6; D is undetermined. Germline CDR1 MNHEY, CDR2 SMNVEV (reference sequence). The CDR3 runs 15 residues. V was pared by 2 bases and J by 2 bases, with 7 bases between. The CDR3 DNA sequence: TGTGCCAGCAGTTTAAGGAGAGCTGGGGCCAACGTCCTGACTTTC. Amino acid sequence: CASSLRRAGANVLTF.

This clone has a handful of counts. This chain uses TRBV19 with TRBJ2-1, with 8 bases fitting TRBD1. Germline values: CDR1 LNHDA, CDR2 SQIVND (reference sequence). The CDR3 is 14 amino acids. V was pared by 3 bases and J by 6 bases, with 4 bases of the junction left unmatched. The CDR3 loop reads CASSMGGQGNEQFF. CDR3 DNA sequence: TGTGCCAGTAGTATGGGCGGACAGGGCAATGAGCAGTTCTTC.